This is a list of T cell receptor beta chains from one sample in a study of T cells in Graves' hyperthyroidism and ophthalmopathy. TCRdb itself ran the multiplex PCR reads through MiXCR, one entry per CDR3 protein. The repertoire consists of 300,000 to 450,000 distinct CDR3 sequences, with 13% occurring once and the leading ten covering around 21%. The specimen was blood. The receptors derive from a man under 40 with Graves' hyperthyroidism that later progressed to Graves' ophthalmopathy. Both conserved end residues are part of each CDR3. The order of the fields is CDR3 protein, CDR3 DNA, D gene, V gene, clone size, J gene. D genes are given only for firm matches. Rows give clone size only sometimes, using once, few, many, or a class for an expanded clone.

CDR3: CASSQILTGYTEAFF; DNA: TGTGCCAGCTCACAAATACTTACAGGGTACACTGAAGCTTTCTTT; D: -; V: TRBV18; size: few; J: TRBJ1-1
CDR3: CSARHDRLYNEQFF; DNA: TGCAGTGCTAGACATGACAGACTCTACAATGAGCAGTTCTTC; D: -; V: TRBV20-1; size: once; J: TRBJ2-1
CDR3: CASSPTGLASYEQYF; DNA: TGTGCCAGCAGCCCGACAGGGTTGGCCTCCTACGAGCAGTACTTC; D: TRBD1; V: TRBV7-9; size: -; J: TRBJ2-7
CDR3: CSVESGGSTDTQYF; DNA: TGCAGCGTTGAAAGCGGGGGAAGCACAGATACGCAGTATTTT; D: TRBD2; V: TRBV29-1; size: many; J: TRBJ2-3
CDR3: CASGQGADTQYF; DNA: TGCGCCAGCGGACAGGGGGCTGATACGCAGTATTTT; D: TRBD1; V: TRBV5-1; size: -; J: TRBJ2-3
CDR3: CASSGTGSEQFF; DNA: TGTGCCAGCAGCGGAACAGGGAGTGAGCAGTTCTTC; D: -; V: TRBV7-9; size: many; J: TRBJ2-1
CDR3: CSARKPLAGGYNEQFF; DNA: TGCAGTGCTAGGAAGCCTCTAGCGGGGGGTTACAATGAGCAGTTCTTC; D: TRBD2; V: TRBV20-1; size: many; J: TRBJ2-1
CDR3: CASSEAPERGSSYNEQFF; DNA: TGTGCCAGCAGTGAAGCACCAGAGCGGGGGAGCTCCTACAATGAGCAGTTCTTC; D: TRBD2; V: TRBV2; size: many; J: TRBJ2-1
CDR3: CASSGRQGWGNQPQHF; DNA: TGTGCCAGTAGTGGAAGACAGGGCTGGGGCAATCAGCCCCAGCATTTT; D: TRBD1; V: TRBV19; size: -; J: TRBJ1-5
CDR3: CAISDGTGSSYEQYF; DNA: TGTGCCATCAGTGACGGGACAGGGAGCTCCTACGAGCAGTACTTC; D: TRBD1; V: TRBV10-3; size: many; J: TRBJ2-7
CDR3: CASTMLQGFNEKLFF; DNA: TGTGCCAGCACTATGCTACAGGGATTTAATGAAAAACTGTTTTTT; D: -; V: TRBV28; size: many; J: TRBJ1-4
CDR3: CASILQGGSQNTEAFF; DNA: TGTGCCAGCATCCTACAGGGTGGCTCCCAGAACACTGAAGCTTTCTTT; D: -; V: TRBV28; size: many; J: TRBJ1-1
CDR3: CASSYGLAGANTGELFF; DNA: TGTGCCAGCAGCTACGGACTAGCGGGGGCAAACACCGGGGAGCTGTTTTTT; D: TRBD2; V: TRBV7-3; size: few; J: TRBJ2-2
CDR3: CASSLRNTEAFF; DNA: TGTGCCAGCAGCTTACGGAACACTGAAGCTTTCTTT; D: -; V: TRBV11-3; size: many; J: TRBJ1-1
CDR3: CASSFFTGGQPQHF; DNA: TGTGCCAGCAGTTTCTTTACAGGGGGACAGCCCCAGCATTTT; D: TRBD1; V: TRBV28; size: -; J: TRBJ1-5
CDR3: CASSEPEATNEKLFF; DNA: TGCGCCAGCAGTGAACCCGAAGCAACTAATGAAAAACTGTTTTTT; D: -; V: TRBV10-2; size: few; J: TRBJ1-4
CDR3: CASSLMLAFF; DNA: TGCGCCAGCAGCCTCATGCTTGCTTTCTTT; D: -; V: TRBV5-1; size: many; J: TRBJ1-1
CDR3: CAISGTGVVVSSGANVLTF; DNA: TGTGCCATCAGTGGGACAGGGGTCGTCGTAAGCTCTGGGGCCAACGTCCTGACTTTC; D: TRBD1; V: TRBV10-3; size: few; J: TRBJ2-6
CDR3: CASSFSGTGLYGYTF; DNA: TGTGCCAGCAGTTTCTCCGGGACAGGTCTCTATGGCTACACCTTC; D: TRBD1; V: TRBV27; size: many; J: TRBJ1-2
CDR3: CASSWTGQAGNTIYF; DNA: TGTGCCAGCAGCTGGACAGGGCAGGCCGGAAACACCATATATTTT; D: TRBD1; V: TRBV5-6; size: -; J: TRBJ1-3
CDR3: CASSVEADREIYEQYF; DNA: TGTGCCAGCAGCGTAGAGGCCGACAGGGAGATCTACGAGCAGTACTTC; D: TRBD1; V: TRBV9; size: many; J: TRBJ2-7
CDR3: CASSDRLAGVHEQYF; DNA: TGTGCCAGCAGCGACCGACTAGCGGGGGTCCACGAGCAGTACTTC; D: TRBD2; V: TRBV7-8; size: many; J: TRBJ2-7
CDR3: CASSPQGNEQFF; DNA: TGTGCCAGCTCACCACAGGGTAATGAGCAGTTCTTC; D: -; V: TRBV18; size: many; J: TRBJ2-1
CDR3: CASSERQGSEKLFF; DNA: TGTGCCAGCAGTGAAAGACAGGGGAGTGAAAAACTGTTTTTT; D: TRBD1; V: TRBV6-1; size: many; J: TRBJ1-4
CDR3: CASRYRGSDTDTQYF; DNA: TGTGCTAGCAGATACAGGGGGTCGGACACAGATACGCAGTATTTT; D: TRBD1; V: TRBV12-5; size: many; J: TRBJ2-3
CDR3: CASSTLRGRTGELFF; DNA: TGTGCCAGCAGCACCCTAAGGGGCCGGACCGGGGAGCTGTTTTTT; D: -; V: TRBV28; size: few; J: TRBJ2-2
CDR3: CSARWDNTYEQYF; DNA: TGCAGTGCTAGGTGGGACAATACCTACGAGCAGTACTTC; D: -; V: TRBV20-1; size: many; J: TRBJ2-7
CDR3: CASSLRLKAYNEQFF; DNA: TGTGCCAGCAGCTTGCGCTTGAAGGCCTACAATGAGCAGTTCTTC; D: -; V: TRBV7-9; size: many; J: TRBJ2-1
CDR3: CASSQPPTQNYGYTF; DNA: TGTGCCAGCAGTCAACCCCCGACACAAAACTATGGCTACACCTTC; D: -; V: TRBV6-5; size: -; J: TRBJ1-2
CDR3: CASSQGTSGGALYSTDTQYF; DNA: TGTGCCAGCAGCCAAGGTACTAGCGGGGGGGCCTTGTATAGCACAGATACGCAGTATTTT; D: TRBD2; V: TRBV4-2; size: -; J: TRBJ2-3
CDR3: CASSRPGQRNFYGYTF; DNA: TGTGCCAGCAGCCGCCCGGGACAGAGAAACTTCTATGGCTACACCTTC; D: TRBD1; V: TRBV28; size: many; J: TRBJ1-2
CDR3: CASSLARGEKLFF; DNA: TGTGCCAGCAGCTTAGCGCGGGGTGAAAAACTGTTTTTT; D: -; V: TRBV7-8; size: many; J: TRBJ1-4
CDR3: CASSFKRRGEKLFF; DNA: TGTGCCAGCAGTTTTAAGAGGAGGGGTGAAAAACTGTTTTTT; D: -; V: TRBV28; size: many; J: TRBJ1-4
CDR3: CASSSPGTSGGPSSYEQYF; DNA: TGTGCCAGCAGCTCCCCCGGGACTAGCGGGGGCCCGAGCTCCTACGAGCAGTACTTC; D: TRBD2; V: TRBV11-3; size: few; J: TRBJ2-7
CDR3: CASGLVIGRTYEQYF; DNA: TGTGCTAGTGGTTTGGTAATAGGACGGACCTACGAGCAGTACTTC; D: -; V: TRBV12-5; size: -; J: TRBJ2-7
CDR3: CASSPGGAETQYF; DNA: TGTGCCAGCAGCCCAGGGGGGGCGGAGACCCAGTACTTC; D: -; V: TRBV28; size: -; J: TRBJ2-5
CDR3: CASSFLDPGELFF; DNA: TGTGCCAGCAGTTTTCTAGATCCCGGGGAGCTGTTTTTT; D: -; V: TRBV12-3/TRBV12-4; size: many; J: TRBJ2-2
CDR3: CASSEGSIQPQHF; DNA: TGTGCCAGCAGTGAAGGGTCTATACAGCCCCAGCATTTT; D: -; V: TRBV6-1; size: many; J: TRBJ1-5
CDR3: CASSGGLAGGWTYTDTQYF; DNA: TGTGCCAGCAGCGGCGGACTAGCGGGGGGCTGGACATACACAGATACGCAGTATTTT; D: TRBD2; V: TRBV7-2; size: -; J: TRBJ2-3
CDR3: CASRRTGTNTQYF; DNA: TGTGCCAGCAGACGGACTGGAACAAATACGCAGTATTTT; D: -; V: TRBV6-1; size: few; J: TRBJ2-3
CDR3: CASSLTQQTNTEAFF; DNA: TGTGCCAGCAGCTTAACTCAACAGACCAACACTGAAGCTTTCTTT; D: -; V: TRBV7-3; size: many; J: TRBJ1-1
CDR3: CASSRPLRTGVNTQYF; DNA: TGTGCCAGCAGCCGCCCGCTCCGGACAGGGGTTAATACGCAGTATTTT; D: TRBD1; V: TRBV11-2; size: many; J: TRBJ2-3
CDR3: CARTGGSGEQYF; DNA: TGTGCCAGGACAGGTGGGAGTGGCGAGCAGTACTTC; D: -; V: TRBV7-3; size: many; J: TRBJ2-7
CDR3: CASSLVRTSIYEQYF; DNA: TGTGCCAGCAGCTTAGTTAGGACTAGCATCTACGAGCAGTACTTC; D: TRBD2; V: TRBV7-6; size: -; J: TRBJ2-7
CDR3: CASRRDTGANVLTF; DNA: TGTGCCAGCAGACGGGACACCGGGGCCAACGTCCTGACTTTC; D: -; V: TRBV12-3/TRBV12-4; size: many; J: TRBJ2-6